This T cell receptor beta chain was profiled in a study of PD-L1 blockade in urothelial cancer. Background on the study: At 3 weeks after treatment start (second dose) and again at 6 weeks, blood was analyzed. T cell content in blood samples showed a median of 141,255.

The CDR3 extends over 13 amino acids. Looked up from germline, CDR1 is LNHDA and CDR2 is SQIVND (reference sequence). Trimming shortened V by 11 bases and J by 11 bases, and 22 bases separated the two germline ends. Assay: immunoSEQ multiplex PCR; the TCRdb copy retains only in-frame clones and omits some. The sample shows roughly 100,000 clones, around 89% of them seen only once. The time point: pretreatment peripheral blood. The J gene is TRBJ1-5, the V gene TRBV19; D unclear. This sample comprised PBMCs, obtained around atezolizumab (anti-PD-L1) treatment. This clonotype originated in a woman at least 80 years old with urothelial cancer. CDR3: CASQGRNARAQHF. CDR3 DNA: TGTGCCTCACAAGGGAGGAACGCAAGGGCCCAGCATTTT.